This T cell receptor (beta chain) was observed in a study of T cells after yellow fever vaccination. The CDR3 has 15 amino acids. CDR1 is LGHDT and CDR2 is YNNKEL in the germline V gene (reference sequence). V was shortened by 4 bases and J by 2 bases, with 12 bases between the two germline ends. MiXCR, applied by TCRdb to the 5' RACE reads, yields one record per CDR3 protein. The sample holds hundreds of thousands of distinct CDR3 sequences, roughly 12% seen once. This chain links TRBV3-1 with TRBJ2-1, with D perhaps TRBD1 (5 bases). This TCR derives from a young man who received the YFV17D yellow fever vaccine. Sequenced here: PBMCs, sampled on the day of the yellow fever booster vaccination. The CDR3 spells CASSPVGQPYNEQFF. The CDR3 DNA sequence: TGTGCCAGCAGCCCGGTGGGGCAACCCTACAATGAGCAGTTCTTC.